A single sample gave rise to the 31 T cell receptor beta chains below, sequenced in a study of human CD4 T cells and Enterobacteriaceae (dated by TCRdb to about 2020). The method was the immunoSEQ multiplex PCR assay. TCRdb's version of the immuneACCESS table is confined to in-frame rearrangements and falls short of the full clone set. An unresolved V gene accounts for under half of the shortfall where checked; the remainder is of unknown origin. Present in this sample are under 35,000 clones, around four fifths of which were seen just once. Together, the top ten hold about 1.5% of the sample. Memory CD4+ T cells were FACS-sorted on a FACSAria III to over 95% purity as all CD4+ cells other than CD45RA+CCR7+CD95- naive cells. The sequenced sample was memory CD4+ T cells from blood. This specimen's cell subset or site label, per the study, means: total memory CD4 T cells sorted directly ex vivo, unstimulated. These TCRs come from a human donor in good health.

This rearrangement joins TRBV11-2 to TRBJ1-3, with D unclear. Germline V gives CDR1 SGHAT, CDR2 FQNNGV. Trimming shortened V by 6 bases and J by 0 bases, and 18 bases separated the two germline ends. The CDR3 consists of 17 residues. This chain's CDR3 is CASRRKSDPSSGNTIYF. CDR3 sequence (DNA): TGTGCCAGCAGACGAAAATCGGACCCGAGCTCTGGAAACACCATATATTTT.

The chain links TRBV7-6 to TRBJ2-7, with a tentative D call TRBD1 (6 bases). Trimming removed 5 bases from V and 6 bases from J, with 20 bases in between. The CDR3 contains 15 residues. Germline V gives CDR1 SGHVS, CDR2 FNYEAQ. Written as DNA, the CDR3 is TGTGCCAGCAGCGCCACCGGGACACCCATCTCCGAGCAGTACTTC. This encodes CASSATGTPISEQYF.

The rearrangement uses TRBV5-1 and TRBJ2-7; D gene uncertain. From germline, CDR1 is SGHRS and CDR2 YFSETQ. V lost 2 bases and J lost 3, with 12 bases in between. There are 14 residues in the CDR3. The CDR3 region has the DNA TGCGCCAGCAGCTTCGGGTGGACGTACTACGAGCAGTACTTC. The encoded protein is CASSFGWTYYEQYF.

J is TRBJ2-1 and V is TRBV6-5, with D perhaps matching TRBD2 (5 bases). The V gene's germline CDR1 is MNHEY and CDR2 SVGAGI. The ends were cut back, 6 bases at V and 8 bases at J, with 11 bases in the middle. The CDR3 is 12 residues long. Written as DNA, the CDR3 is TGTGCCAGCAGCCGACTAAGAGATGAGCAGTTCTTC. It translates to CASSRLRDEQFF.

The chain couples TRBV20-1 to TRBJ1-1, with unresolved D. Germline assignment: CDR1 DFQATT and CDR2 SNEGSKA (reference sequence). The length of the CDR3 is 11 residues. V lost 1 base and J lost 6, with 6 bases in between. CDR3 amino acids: CSARGVAEAFF. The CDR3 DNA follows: TGCAGTGCTAGAGGAGTGGCTGAAGCTTTCTTT.

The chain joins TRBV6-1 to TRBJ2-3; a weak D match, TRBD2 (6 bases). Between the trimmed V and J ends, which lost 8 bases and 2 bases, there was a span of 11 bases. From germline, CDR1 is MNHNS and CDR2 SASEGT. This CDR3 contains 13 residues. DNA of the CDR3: TGTGCCAGCTTAGGGGACTTCACAGATACGCAGTATTTT. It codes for CASLGDFTDTQYF.

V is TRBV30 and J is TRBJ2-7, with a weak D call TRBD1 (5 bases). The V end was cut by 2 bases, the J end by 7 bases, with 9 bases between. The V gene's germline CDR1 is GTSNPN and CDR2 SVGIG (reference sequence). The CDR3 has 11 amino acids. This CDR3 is CAWSQDSEQYF. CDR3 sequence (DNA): TGTGCCTGGAGTCAAGACAGTGAGCAGTACTTC.

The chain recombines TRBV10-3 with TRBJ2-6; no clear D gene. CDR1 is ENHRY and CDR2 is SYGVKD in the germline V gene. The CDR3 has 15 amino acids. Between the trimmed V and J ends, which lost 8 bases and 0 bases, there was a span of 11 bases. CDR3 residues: CAIADQYSGANVLTF. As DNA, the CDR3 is TGTGCCATCGCAGACCAATACTCTGGGGCCAACGTCCTGACTTTC.

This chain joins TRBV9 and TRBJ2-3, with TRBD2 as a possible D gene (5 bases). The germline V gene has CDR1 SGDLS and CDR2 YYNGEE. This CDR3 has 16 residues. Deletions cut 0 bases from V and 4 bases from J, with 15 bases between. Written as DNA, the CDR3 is TGTGCCAGCAGCGTAGTGGGGAGTAGAGACGCAGATACGCAGTATTTT. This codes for CASSVVGSRDADTQYF. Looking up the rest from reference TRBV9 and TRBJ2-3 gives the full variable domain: DSGVTQTPKHLITATGQRVTLRCSPRSGDLSVYWYQQSLDQGLQFLIQYYNGEERAKGNILERFSAQQFPDLHSELNLSSLELGDSALYFCASSVVGSRDADTQYFGPGTRLTVL.

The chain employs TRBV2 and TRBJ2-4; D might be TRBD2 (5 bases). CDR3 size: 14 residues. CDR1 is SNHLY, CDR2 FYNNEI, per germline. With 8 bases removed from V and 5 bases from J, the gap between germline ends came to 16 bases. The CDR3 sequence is CASGAWESQNIQYF. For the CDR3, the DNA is TGTGCCAGCGGCGCGTGGGAGTCTCAAAACATTCAGTACTTC.

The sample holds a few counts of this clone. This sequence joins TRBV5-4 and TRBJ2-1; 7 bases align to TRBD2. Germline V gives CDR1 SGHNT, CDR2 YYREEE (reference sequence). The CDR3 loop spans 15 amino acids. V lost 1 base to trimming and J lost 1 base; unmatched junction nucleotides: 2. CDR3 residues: CASSLRLASYNEQFF. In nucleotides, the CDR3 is TGTGCCAGCAGCTTGAGACTAGCTTCCTACAATGAGCAGTTCTTC. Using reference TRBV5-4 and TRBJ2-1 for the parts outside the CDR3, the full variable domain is ETGVTQSPTHLIKTRGQQVTLRCSSQSGHNTVSWYQQALGQGPQFIFQYYREEENGRGNFPPRFSGLQFPNYSSELNVNALELDDSALYLCASSLRLASYNEQFFGPGTRLTVL.

CDR3 loop: CASSLGPEYGYTF. In DNA, the CDR3 is TGTGCCAGCAGCTTAGGGCCGGAGTATGGCTACACCTTC. The chain employs TRBV7-2 and TRBJ1-2; no firm D call. The germline V and J ends were trimmed by 1 base and 5 bases, with 8 bases remaining between them. Looked up from germline, CDR1 is SGHTA and CDR2 is FQGNSA. This CDR3 is 13 amino acids long.

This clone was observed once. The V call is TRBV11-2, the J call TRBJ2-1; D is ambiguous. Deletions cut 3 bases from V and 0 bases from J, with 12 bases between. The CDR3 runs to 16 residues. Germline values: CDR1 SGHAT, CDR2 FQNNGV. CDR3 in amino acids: CASSFFSLSSYNEQFF. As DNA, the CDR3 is TGTGCCAGCAGCTTCTTCAGCCTCAGCTCCTACAATGAGCAGTTCTTC.

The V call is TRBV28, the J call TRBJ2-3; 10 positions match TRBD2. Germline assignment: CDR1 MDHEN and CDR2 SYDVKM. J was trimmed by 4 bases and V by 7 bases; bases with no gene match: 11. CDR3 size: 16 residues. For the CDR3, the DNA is TGTGCCAGCAAACCCGGGCCCAGCGGGAGGGCAGATACGCAGTATTTT. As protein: CASKPGPSGRADTQYF.

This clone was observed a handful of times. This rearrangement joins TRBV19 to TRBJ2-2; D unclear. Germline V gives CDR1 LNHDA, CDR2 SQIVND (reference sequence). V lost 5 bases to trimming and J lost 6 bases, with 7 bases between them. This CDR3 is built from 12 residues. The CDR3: CASSPRAGELFF. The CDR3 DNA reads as TGTGCCAGTAGTCCTAGGGCCGGGGAGCTGTTTTTT. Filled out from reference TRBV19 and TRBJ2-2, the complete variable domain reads DGGITQSPKYLFRKEGQNVTLSCEQNLNHDAMYWYRQDPGQGLRLIYYSQIVNDFQKGDIAEGYSVSREKKESFPLTVTSAQKNPTAFYLCASSPRAGELFFGEGSRLTVL.

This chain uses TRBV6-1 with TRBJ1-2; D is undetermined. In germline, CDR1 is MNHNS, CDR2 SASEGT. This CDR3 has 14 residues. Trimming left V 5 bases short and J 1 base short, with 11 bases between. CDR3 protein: CASSFSTDNYGYTF. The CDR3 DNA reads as TGTGCCAGCAGTTTTTCCACAGATAACTATGGCTACACCTTC.

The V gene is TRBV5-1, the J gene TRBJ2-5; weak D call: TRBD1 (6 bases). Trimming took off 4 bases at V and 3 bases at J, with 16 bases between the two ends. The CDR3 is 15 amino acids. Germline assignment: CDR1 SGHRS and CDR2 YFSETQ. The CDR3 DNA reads TGCGCCAGCAGCGGCCAGGTGGGGGCCGAAGAGACCCAGTACTTC. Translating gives CASSGQVGAEETQYF.

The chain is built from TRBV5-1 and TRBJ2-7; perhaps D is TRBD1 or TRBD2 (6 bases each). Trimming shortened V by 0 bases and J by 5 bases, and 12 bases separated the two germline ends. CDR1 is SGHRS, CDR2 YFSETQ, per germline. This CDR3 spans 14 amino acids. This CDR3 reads CASSLVEGGNEQYF. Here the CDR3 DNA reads TGCGCCAGCAGCTTGGTTGAGGGGGGCAACGAGCAGTACTTC.

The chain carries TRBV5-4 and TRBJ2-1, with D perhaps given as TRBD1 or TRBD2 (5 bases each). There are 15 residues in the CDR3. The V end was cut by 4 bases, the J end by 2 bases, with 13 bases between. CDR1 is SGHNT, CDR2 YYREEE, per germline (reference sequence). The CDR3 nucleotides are TGTGCCAGCAGCCTGGACCGGGGACCCTACAATGAGCAGTTCTTC. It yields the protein CASSLDRGPYNEQFF.

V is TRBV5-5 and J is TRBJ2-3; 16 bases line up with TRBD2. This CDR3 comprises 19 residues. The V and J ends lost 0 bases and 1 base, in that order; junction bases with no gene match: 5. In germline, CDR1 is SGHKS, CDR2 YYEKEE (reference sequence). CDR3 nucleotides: TGTGCCAGCAGCTTGGCGGGACTAGCGGGAGGGCTTGGCACAGATACGCAGTATTTT. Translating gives CASSLAGLAGGLGTDTQYF.

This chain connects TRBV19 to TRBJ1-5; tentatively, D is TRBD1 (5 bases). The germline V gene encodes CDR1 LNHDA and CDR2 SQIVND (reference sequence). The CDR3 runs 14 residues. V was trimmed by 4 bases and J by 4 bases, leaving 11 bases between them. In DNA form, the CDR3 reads TGTGCCAGTAGTACCGGACACGCTAATCAGCCCCAGCATTTT. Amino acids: CASSTGHANQPQHF. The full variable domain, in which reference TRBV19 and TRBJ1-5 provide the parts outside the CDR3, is DGGITQSPKYLFRKEGQNVTLSCEQNLNHDAMYWYRQDPGQGLRLIYYSQIVNDFQKGDIAEGYSVSREKKESFPLTVTSAQKNPTAFYLCASSTGHANQPQHFGDGTRLSIL.

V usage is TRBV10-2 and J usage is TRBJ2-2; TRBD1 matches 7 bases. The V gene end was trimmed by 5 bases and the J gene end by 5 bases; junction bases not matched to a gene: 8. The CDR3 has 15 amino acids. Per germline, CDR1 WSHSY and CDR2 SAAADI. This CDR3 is CASSMGQTGTGELFF. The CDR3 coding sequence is TGCGCCAGCAGTATGGGACAGACTGGAACCGGGGAGCTGTTTTTT.

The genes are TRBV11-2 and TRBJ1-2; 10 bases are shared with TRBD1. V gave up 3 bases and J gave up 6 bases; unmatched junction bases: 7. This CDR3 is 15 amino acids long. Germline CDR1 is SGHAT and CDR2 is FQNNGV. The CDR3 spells CASSFDRGRGDGYTF. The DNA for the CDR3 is TGTGCCAGCAGCTTTGACAGGGGGCGAGGGGATGGCTACACCTTC.

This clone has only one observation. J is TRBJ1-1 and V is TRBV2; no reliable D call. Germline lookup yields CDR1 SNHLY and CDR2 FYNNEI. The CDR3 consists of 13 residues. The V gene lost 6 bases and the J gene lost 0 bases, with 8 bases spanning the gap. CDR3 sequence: CASRKAVNTEAFF. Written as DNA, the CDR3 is TGTGCCAGCAGAAAGGCGGTGAACACTGAAGCTTTCTTT.

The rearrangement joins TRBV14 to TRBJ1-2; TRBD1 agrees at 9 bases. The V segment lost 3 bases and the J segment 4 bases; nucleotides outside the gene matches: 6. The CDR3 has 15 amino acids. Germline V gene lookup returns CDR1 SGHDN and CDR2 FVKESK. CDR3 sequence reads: CASSHGTGSGYGYTF. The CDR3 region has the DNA TGTGCCAGCAGCCATGGGACAGGGTCGGGCTATGGCTACACCTTC. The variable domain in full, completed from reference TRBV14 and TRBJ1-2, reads EAGVTQFPSHSVIEKGQTVTLRCDPISGHDNLYWYRRVMGKEIKFLLHFVKESKQDESGMPNNRFLAERTGGTYSTLKVQPAELEDSGVYFCASSHGTGSGYGYTFGSGTRLTVV.

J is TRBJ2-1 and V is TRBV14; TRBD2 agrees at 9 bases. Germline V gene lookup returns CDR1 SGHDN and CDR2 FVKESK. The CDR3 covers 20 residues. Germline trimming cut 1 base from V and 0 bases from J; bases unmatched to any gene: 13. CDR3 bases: TGTGCCAGCAGCCAAGTTAGCGGGAGAACCTTTTACAACTCCTACAATGAGCAGTTCTTC. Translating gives CASSQVSGRTFYNSYNEQFF.

The CDR3 nucleotides read TGCGCCAGCAGTGCATCTAGCATGGAGACCCAGTACTTC. It yields the protein CASSASSMETQYF. The J gene is TRBJ2-5, the V gene TRBV10-1; D possibly corresponds to TRBD2 (5 bases). The ends were cut back, 4 bases at V and 5 bases at J, with 11 bases in the middle. The germline V gene has CDR1 WNHNN and CDR2 SYGVQD (reference sequence). This CDR3 comprises 13 residues.

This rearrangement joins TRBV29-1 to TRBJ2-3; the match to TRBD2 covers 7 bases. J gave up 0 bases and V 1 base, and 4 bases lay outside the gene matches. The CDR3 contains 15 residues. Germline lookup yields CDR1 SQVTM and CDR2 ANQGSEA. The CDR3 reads CSVEGEAGSTDTQYF. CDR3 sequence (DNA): TGCAGCGTTGAAGGTGAAGCGGGAAGCACAGATACGCAGTATTTT.

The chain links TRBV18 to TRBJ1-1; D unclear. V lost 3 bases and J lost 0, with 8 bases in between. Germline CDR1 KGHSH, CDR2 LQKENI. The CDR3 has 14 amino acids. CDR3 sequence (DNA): TGTGCCAGCTCACCGGGCAGCTTGAACACTGAAGCTTTCTTT. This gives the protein CASSPGSLNTEAFF.

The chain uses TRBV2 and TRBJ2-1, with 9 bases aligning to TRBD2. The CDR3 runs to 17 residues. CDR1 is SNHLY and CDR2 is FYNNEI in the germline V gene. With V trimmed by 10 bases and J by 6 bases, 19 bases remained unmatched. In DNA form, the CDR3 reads TGTGCCATCCATCCCACAGGGACTAGCCGGAGTGGCAATGAGCAGTTCTTC. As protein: CAIHPTGTSRSGNEQFF.

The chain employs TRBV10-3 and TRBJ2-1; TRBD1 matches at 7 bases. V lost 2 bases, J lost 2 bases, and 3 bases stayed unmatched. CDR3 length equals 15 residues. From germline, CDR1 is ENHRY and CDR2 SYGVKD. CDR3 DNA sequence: TGTGCCATCAGTGAGGAGGGACAGACCTACAATGAGCAGTTCTTC. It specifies CAISEEGQTYNEQFF.